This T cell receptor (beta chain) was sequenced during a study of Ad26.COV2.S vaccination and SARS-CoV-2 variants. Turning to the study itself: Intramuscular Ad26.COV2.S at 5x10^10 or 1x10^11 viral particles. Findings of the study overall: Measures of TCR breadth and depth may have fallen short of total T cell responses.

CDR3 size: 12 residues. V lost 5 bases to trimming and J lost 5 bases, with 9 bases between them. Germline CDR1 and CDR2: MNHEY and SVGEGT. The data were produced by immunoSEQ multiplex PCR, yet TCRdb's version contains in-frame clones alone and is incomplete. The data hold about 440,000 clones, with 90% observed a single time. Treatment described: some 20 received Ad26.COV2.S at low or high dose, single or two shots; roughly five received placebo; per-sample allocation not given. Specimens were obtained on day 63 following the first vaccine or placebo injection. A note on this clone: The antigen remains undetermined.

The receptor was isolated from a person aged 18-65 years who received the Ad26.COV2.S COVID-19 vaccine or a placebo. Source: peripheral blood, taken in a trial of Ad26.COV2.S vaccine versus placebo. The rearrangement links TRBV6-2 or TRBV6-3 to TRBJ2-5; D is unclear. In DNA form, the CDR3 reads TGTGCCAGCAGTAACACGGAGGAGACCCAGTACTTC. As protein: CASSNTEETQYF.